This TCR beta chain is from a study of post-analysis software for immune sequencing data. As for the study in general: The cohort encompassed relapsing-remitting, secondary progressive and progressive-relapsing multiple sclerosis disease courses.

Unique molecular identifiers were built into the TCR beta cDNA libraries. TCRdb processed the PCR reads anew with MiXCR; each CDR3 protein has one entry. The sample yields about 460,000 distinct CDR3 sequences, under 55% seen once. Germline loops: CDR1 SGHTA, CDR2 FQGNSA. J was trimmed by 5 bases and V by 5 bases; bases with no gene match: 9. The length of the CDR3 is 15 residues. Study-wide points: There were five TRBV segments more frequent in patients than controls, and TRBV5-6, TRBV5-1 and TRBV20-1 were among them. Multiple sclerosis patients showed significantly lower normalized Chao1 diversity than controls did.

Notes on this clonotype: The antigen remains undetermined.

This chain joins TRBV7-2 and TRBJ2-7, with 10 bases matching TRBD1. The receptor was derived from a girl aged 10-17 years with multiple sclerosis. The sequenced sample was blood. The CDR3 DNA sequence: TGTGCCAGCAGCCACGGGACAGGGGTCCCCCACGAGCAGTACTTC. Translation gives CASSHGTGVPHEQYF.